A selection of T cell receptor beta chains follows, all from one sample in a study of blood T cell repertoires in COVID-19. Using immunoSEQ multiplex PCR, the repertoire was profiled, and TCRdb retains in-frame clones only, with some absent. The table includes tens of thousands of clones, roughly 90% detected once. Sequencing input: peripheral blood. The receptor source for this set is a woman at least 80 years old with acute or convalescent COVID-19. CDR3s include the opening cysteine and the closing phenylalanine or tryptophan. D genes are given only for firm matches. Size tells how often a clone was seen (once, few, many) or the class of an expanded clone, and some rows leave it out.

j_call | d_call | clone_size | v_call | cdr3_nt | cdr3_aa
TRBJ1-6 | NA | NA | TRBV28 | TGTGCCAGCAACCCCGGGGGGACACCGGCTATTAATTCACCCCTCCACTTT | CASNPGGTPAINSPLHF
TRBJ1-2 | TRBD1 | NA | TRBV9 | TGTGCCAGCAGCTCTAGAGAGACAGGGAGCTATGGCTACACCTTC | CASSSRETGSYGYTF
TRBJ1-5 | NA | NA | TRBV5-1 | TGCGCCAGCAGCCCCGGAGATAGCAATCAGCCCCAGCATTTT | CASSPGDSNQPQHF
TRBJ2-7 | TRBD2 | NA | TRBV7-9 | TGTGCCAGCAGCTCAGAGCGGGAGTCTAACGAGCAGTACTTC | CASSSERESNEQYF
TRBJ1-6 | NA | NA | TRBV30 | TGTGCCTCACGACAGGCTGGGAATTCACCCCTCCACTTT | CASRQAGNSPLHF
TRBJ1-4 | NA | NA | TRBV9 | TGTGCCAGCAGCGTAGTGGGGGCGAAAAATGAAAAACTGTTTTTT | CASSVVGAKNEKLFF
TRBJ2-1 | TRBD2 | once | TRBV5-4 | TGTGCCAGCAGCGGTTGGGGGGAGGGGTACAATGAGCAGTTCTTC | CASSGWGEGYNEQFF
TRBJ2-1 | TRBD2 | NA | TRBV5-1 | TGCGCCAGCACCCTGACTAGCGGGACGGACAATGAGCAGTTCTTC | CASTLTSGTDNEQFF
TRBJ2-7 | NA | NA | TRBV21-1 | TGTGCCAGCGCATTCCGTTGGGGGGGGGCGAGGTACGAGCAGTACTTC | CASAFRWGGARYEQYF
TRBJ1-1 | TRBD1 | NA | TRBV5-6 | TGTGCCAGCAGCTCCCAGGGACAGGGGGTAAGAGCTTTCTTT | CASSSQGQGVRAFF
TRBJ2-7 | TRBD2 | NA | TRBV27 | TGTGCCAGCAGTCCCCGGACTAGCGGGCGGACCTACGAGCAGTACTTC | CASSPRTSGRTYEQYF
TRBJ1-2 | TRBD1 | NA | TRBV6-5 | TGTGCCAGCAGCAAGGACAGGGGTTTCTATGGCTACACCTTC | CASSKDRGFYGYTF
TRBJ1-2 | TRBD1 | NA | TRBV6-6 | TGTGCCAGCAGTTACGTGGCGACAGGGAACTATGGCTACACCTTC | CASSYVATGNYGYTF
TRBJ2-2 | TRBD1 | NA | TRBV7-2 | TGTGCCAGCCTTAGGACAGGGAGGACCTCGGGCGGGGAGCTGTTTTTT | CASLRTGRTSGGELFF
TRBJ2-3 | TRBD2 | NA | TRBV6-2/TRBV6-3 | TGTGCCAGCAGTTCCGGCCGCCCCGGGGGGTCCGATACGCAGTATTTT | CASSSGRPGGSDTQYF
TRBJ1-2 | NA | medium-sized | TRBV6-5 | TGTGCCAGCAGTTACGGAGGTGAGGGCTACACCTTC | CASSYGGEGYTF
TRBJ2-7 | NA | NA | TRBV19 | TGTGCCAGTAGTTTGGGTCAGCAGGGGTCCTACGAGCAGTACTTC | CASSLGQQGSYEQYF
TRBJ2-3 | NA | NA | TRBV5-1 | TGCGCCAGCAGCGGGGTAGCGTTAGGCACAGATACGCAGTATTTT | CASSGVALGTDTQYF
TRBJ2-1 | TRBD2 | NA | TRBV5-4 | TGTGCCAGCAGCTTGGCGGCGGGAGGGCCCAATGAGCAGTTCTTC | CASSLAAGGPNEQFF
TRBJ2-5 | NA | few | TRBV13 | TGTGCCAGCAGCCACCGGGGTCCAGAGACCCAGTACTTC | CASSHRGPETQYF
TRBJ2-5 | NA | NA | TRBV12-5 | TGTGCTAGTGCTGACAGTAGGGGGGAGACCCAGTACTTC | CASADSRGETQYF
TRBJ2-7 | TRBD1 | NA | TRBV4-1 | TGCGCCAGCAGCCCCCGGACAGGGGGCACCTACGAGCAGTACTTC | CASSPRTGGTYEQYF
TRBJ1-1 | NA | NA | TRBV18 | TGTGCCAGCTCATCCCTTTACACTGAAGCTTTCTTT | CASSSLYTEAFF
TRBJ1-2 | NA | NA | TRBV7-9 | TGTGCCAGCACCAAGATGCAGGGGCACTATGGCTACACCTTC | CASTKMQGHYGYTF
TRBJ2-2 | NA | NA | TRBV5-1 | TGCGCCAGCAGCCTACCAGAACGCGGCACCGGGGAGCTGTTTTTT | CASSLPERGTGELFF
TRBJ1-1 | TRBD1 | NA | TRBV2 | TGTGCCAGCAAAGGACAGGGCGGTAGAACTGAAGCTTTCTTT | CASKGQGGRTEAFF
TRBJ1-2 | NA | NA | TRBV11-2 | TGTGCCAGCAGCTCCAGGGATGCCTATGGCTACACCTTC | CASSSRDAYGYTF
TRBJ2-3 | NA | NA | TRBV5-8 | TGTGCCAGCAGCTTGGTGCGACAGCGCACAGATACGCAGTATTTT | CASSLVRQRTDTQYF
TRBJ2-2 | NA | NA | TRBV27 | TGTGCCAGCAGCTTAGGAGGTGGAGCCACCGGGGAGCTGTTTTTT | CASSLGGGATGELFF
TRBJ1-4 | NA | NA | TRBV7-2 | TGTGCCAGCAGTTCTCCAACTAATGAAAAACTGTTTTTT | CASSSPTNEKLFF
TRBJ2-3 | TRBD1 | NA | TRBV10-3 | TGTGCCATCAGCGGGACAGAAAGCACAGATACGCAGTATTTT | CAISGTESTDTQYF
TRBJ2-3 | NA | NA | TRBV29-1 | TGCAGCCTAACCCGACCCCACGCGGGAGATACGCAGTATTTT | CSLTRPHAGDTQYF
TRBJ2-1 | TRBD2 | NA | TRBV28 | TGTGCCAGCAATATCGACAGCGGGAGTTACCACAATGAGCAGTTCTTC | CASNIDSGSYHNEQFF
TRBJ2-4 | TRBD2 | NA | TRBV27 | TGTGCCAGCAGTTTATCGGGACTAGCGGGAGGGTGGGGCAAAAACATTCAGTACTTC | CASSLSGLAGGWGKNIQYF
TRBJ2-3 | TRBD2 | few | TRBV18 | TGTGCCAGCTCACCTCTGGGGAGCGGGGGCACAGATACGCAGTATTTT | CASSPLGSGGTDTQYF
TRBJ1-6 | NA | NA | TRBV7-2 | TGTGCCAGCAGCTTAAACAGTTCACCCCTCCACTTT | CASSLNSSPLHF
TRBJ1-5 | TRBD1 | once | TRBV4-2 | TGTGCCAGCAGCCAAGGACAGGGGTTAGGGCAAAATCAGCCCCAGCATTTT | CASSQGQGLGQNQPQHF
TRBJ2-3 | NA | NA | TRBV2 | TGTGCCAGCACCCCGAGACAGGCTAGCACAGATACGCAGTATTTT | CASTPRQASTDTQYF
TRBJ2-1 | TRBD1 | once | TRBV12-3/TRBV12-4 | TGTGCCAGCAGTCGGGGGACAGGGCAGTTCTTC | CASSRGTGQFF
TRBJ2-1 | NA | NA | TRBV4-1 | TGCGCCAGCAGCCAAGCGGAGCGAAGCTCCTACAATGAGCAGTTCTTC | CASSQAERSSYNEQFF